This is a list of T cell receptor beta chains from one sample in a study of T cell responses to AZD1222 COVID-19 vaccine. The table came from immunoSEQ multiplex PCR; TCRdb's copy has only in-frame clones and leaves some out. The sample holds some 100,000 clones; nearly 90% are singletons and the top ten take about 13%. Sequencing used peripheral blood, obtained on day 0 of MenACWY control vaccination. Every receptor here comes from an adult in good health. The CDR3 runs from the conserved cysteine through the conserved F or W. Each record gives: clone size, V gene, D gene, J gene, CDR3 protein, CDR3 DNA. The D gene is left open where the match is weak. Clone size appears in some rows only: once, few, many, or a class for an expanded clone.

abundance: -; v_gene: TRBV10-3; d_gene: -; j_gene: TRBJ1-2; CDR3aa: CAISETSGILYGYTF; CDR3nt: TGTGCCATCAGTGAGACCTCAGGGATTCTCTATGGCTACACCTTC
abundance: once; v_gene: TRBV16; d_gene: -; j_gene: TRBJ2-1; CDR3aa: CASSLGQPGGNEQFF; CDR3nt: TGTGCCAGCAGCCTCGGTCAACCTGGGGGGAATGAGCAGTTCTTC
abundance: -; v_gene: TRBV19; d_gene: TRBD2; j_gene: TRBJ2-1; CDR3aa: CASSYSSGGAYNEQFF; CDR3nt: TGTGCCAGTAGTTACTCTAGCGGGGGGGCTTACAATGAGCAGTTCTTC
abundance: -; v_gene: TRBV6-1; d_gene: -; j_gene: TRBJ1-1; CDR3aa: CASSEAWDSEAFF; CDR3nt: TGTGCCAGCAGTGAAGCGTGGGACTCGGAAGCTTTCTTT
abundance: once; v_gene: TRBV12-5; d_gene: -; j_gene: TRBJ2-1; CDR3aa: CASGLVADSEEQFF; CDR3nt: TGTGCTAGTGGTTTGGTCGCAGATAGCGAGGAGCAGTTCTTC
abundance: -; v_gene: TRBV28; d_gene: TRBD1; j_gene: TRBJ1-2; CDR3aa: CASSYGTAGANYGYTF; CDR3nt: TGTGCCAGCAGTTACGGGACAGCGGGGGCTAACTATGGCTACACCTTC
abundance: -; v_gene: TRBV6-6; d_gene: TRBD1; j_gene: TRBJ1-5; CDR3aa: CASTPDRGDQPQHF; CDR3nt: TGTGCCAGCACCCCAGACAGGGGCGATCAGCCCCAGCATTTT
abundance: -; v_gene: TRBV7-3; d_gene: -; j_gene: TRBJ2-7; CDR3aa: CASTRRSFSYEQYF; CDR3nt: TGTGCCAGCACCCGACGCAGCTTCTCCTACGAGCAGTACTTC
abundance: once; v_gene: TRBV9; d_gene: -; j_gene: TRBJ1-3; CDR3aa: CASSPQVVYRSGNTIYF; CDR3nt: TGTGCCAGCAGCCCGCAAGTGGTCTACCGTTCTGGAAACACCATATATTTT
abundance: -; v_gene: TRBV6-1; d_gene: -; j_gene: TRBJ1-3; CDR3aa: CASSEWGQGPSGNTIYF; CDR3nt: TGTGCCAGCAGTGAATGGGGCCAGGGGCCCTCTGGAAACACCATATATTTT
abundance: -; v_gene: TRBV7-2; d_gene: TRBD1; j_gene: TRBJ2-3; CDR3aa: CASSLRGQRTDTQYF; CDR3nt: TGTGCCAGCAGCTTAAGGGGGCAGCGCACAGATACGCAGTATTTT
abundance: -; v_gene: TRBV24-1; d_gene: TRBD1; j_gene: TRBJ1-5; CDR3aa: CATQTGGNQPQHF; CDR3nt: TGTGCCACTCAGACAGGGGGCAATCAGCCCCAGCATTTT
abundance: -; v_gene: TRBV11-3; d_gene: TRBD1; j_gene: TRBJ2-5; CDR3aa: CASSSPTGGRETQYF; CDR3nt: TGTGCCAGCAGCTCGCCGACAGGGGGCAGGGAGACCCAGTACTTC
abundance: -; v_gene: TRBV19; d_gene: -; j_gene: TRBJ1-6; CDR3aa: CASRGGPTSYNSPLHF; CDR3nt: TGTGCCAGTAGGGGAGGGCCCACCTCCTATAATTCACCCCTCCACTTT
abundance: -; v_gene: TRBV5-1; d_gene: -; j_gene: TRBJ1-6; CDR3aa: CASSLSTGNSSPLHF; CDR3nt: TGCGCCAGCAGCTTGAGCACCGGGAATTCCTCACCCCTCCACTTT
abundance: -; v_gene: TRBV27; d_gene: -; j_gene: TRBJ1-1; CDR3aa: CASSLITGRHTEAFF; CDR3nt: TGTGCCAGCAGTTTAATAACAGGTCGACACACTGAAGCTTTCTTT
abundance: few; v_gene: TRBV3-1/TRBV3-2; d_gene: -; j_gene: TRBJ2-7; CDR3aa: CASSQDTLGGDEQYF; CDR3nt: TGTGCCAGCAGCCAAGATACGCTAGGGGGGGACGAGCAGTACTTC
abundance: few; v_gene: TRBV15; d_gene: -; j_gene: TRBJ1-1; CDR3aa: CATSLGRMNTEAFF; CDR3nt: TGTGCCACCAGCCTAGGGCGGATGAACACTGAAGCTTTCTTT
abundance: -; v_gene: TRBV19; d_gene: TRBD1; j_gene: TRBJ2-5; CDR3aa: CASSIWTGEETQYF; CDR3nt: TGTGCCAGTAGTATCTGGACAGGGGAGGAGACCCAGTACTTC
abundance: -; v_gene: TRBV10-3; d_gene: TRBD2; j_gene: TRBJ2-5; CDR3aa: CAISPGLAGWGETQYF; CDR3nt: TGTGCCATCAGTCCCGGACTAGCGGGCTGGGGTGAGACCCAGTACTTC
abundance: once; v_gene: TRBV24-1; d_gene: -; j_gene: TRBJ2-1; CDR3aa: CATSDFLDSRNEQFF; CDR3nt: TGTGCCACCAGTGATTTCCTGGACAGCCGCAATGAGCAGTTCTTC
abundance: once; v_gene: TRBV5-1; d_gene: TRBD1; j_gene: TRBJ1-6; CDR3aa: CASSLGTGSSYNSPLHF; CDR3nt: TGCGCCAGCAGCTTGGGGACAGGGAGCTCCTATAATTCACCCCTCCACTTT
abundance: -; v_gene: TRBV6-5; d_gene: TRBD2; j_gene: TRBJ2-1; CDR3aa: CASSYSPSGGGWEQFF; CDR3nt: TGTGCCAGCAGTTACTCCCCTAGCGGGGGGGGATGGGAGCAGTTCTTC
abundance: -; v_gene: TRBV7-9; d_gene: -; j_gene: TRBJ2-7; CDR3aa: CASSLESRGKDEQYF; CDR3nt: TGTGCCAGCAGCTTAGAATCTCGGGGGAAAGACGAGCAGTACTTC
abundance: -; v_gene: TRBV5-5; d_gene: -; j_gene: TRBJ1-5; CDR3aa: CASSLADIGNQPQHF; CDR3nt: TGTGCCAGCAGCTTGGCCGACATAGGCAATCAGCCCCAGCATTTT
abundance: once; v_gene: TRBV5-1; d_gene: -; j_gene: TRBJ2-7; CDR3aa: CASQLMDSTYEQYF; CDR3nt: TGCGCCAGCCAACTGATGGACAGCACCTACGAGCAGTACTTC
abundance: -; v_gene: TRBV7-8; d_gene: TRBD2; j_gene: TRBJ2-6; CDR3aa: CASSLAPGLAGGRGANVLTF; CDR3nt: TGTGCCAGCAGCTTAGCCCCGGGACTAGCGGGGGGTAGAGGGGCCAACGTCCTGACTTTC
abundance: -; v_gene: TRBV5-1; d_gene: TRBD1; j_gene: TRBJ2-7; CDR3aa: CASSSLRTGFREQYF; CDR3nt: TGCGCCAGCAGCTCCCTCCGGACAGGGTTCCGCGAGCAGTACTTC
abundance: -; v_gene: TRBV7-9; d_gene: -; j_gene: TRBJ2-3; CDR3aa: CASSLMIRDLSTDTQYF; CDR3nt: TGTGCCAGCAGCCTAATGATCCGGGACTTAAGCACAGATACGCAGTATTTT
abundance: -; v_gene: TRBV7-2; d_gene: TRBD1; j_gene: TRBJ2-3; CDR3aa: CASSSQPGQGTDTQYF; CDR3nt: TGTGCCAGCAGCTCACAACCGGGACAGGGCACAGATACGCAGTATTTT
abundance: -; v_gene: TRBV9; d_gene: -; j_gene: TRBJ1-6; CDR3aa: CASSVAGAGTGNSPLHF; CDR3nt: TGTGCCAGCAGCGTAGCAGGGGCAGGGACTGGTAATTCACCCCTCCACTTT
abundance: -; v_gene: TRBV6-6; d_gene: -; j_gene: TRBJ1-4; CDR3aa: CASSPLQGPGSGEKLFF; CDR3nt: TGTGCCAGCAGTCCTTTACAGGGCCCAGGGTCGGGTGAAAAACTGTTTTTT
abundance: -; v_gene: TRBV7-8; d_gene: -; j_gene: TRBJ1-2; CDR3aa: CASSLTGRAANYGYTF; CDR3nt: TGTGCCAGCAGCTTGACGGGCAGGGCCGCTAACTATGGCTACACCTTC
abundance: -; v_gene: TRBV18; d_gene: -; j_gene: TRBJ1-1; CDR3aa: CASSPPSGGARSEAFF; CDR3nt: TGTGCCAGCTCACCCCCCTCGGGGGGGGCTCGTTCTGAAGCTTTCTTT
abundance: -; v_gene: TRBV10-3; d_gene: TRBD2; j_gene: TRBJ2-2; CDR3aa: CAIRTSVRTGELFF; CDR3nt: TGTGCCATCAGGACTAGCGTTAGGACCGGGGAGCTGTTTTTT
abundance: -; v_gene: TRBV11-1; d_gene: -; j_gene: TRBJ2-2; CDR3aa: CASSRGQGGELFF; CDR3nt: TGTGCCAGCAGCCGAGGGCAGGGAGGGGAGCTGTTTTTT
abundance: -; v_gene: TRBV28; d_gene: TRBD1; j_gene: TRBJ2-7; CDR3aa: CASSLGDRVHEQYF; CDR3nt: TGTGCCAGCAGTTTGGGGGACAGGGTGCACGAGCAGTACTTC
abundance: -; v_gene: TRBV7-6; d_gene: TRBD1; j_gene: TRBJ1-3; CDR3aa: CASSLGQGAGNTIYF; CDR3nt: TGTGCCAGCAGCTTAGGACAGGGGGCCGGAAACACCATATATTTT
abundance: -; v_gene: TRBV18; d_gene: -; j_gene: TRBJ2-7; CDR3aa: CASSPPAGPYEQYF; CDR3nt: TGTGCCAGCTCACCACCGGCAGGGCCGTACGAGCAGTACTTC
abundance: -; v_gene: TRBV10-2; d_gene: TRBD1; j_gene: TRBJ2-5; CDR3aa: CASGDRGRKEETQYF; CDR3nt: TGCGCCAGCGGGGACAGGGGGCGGAAGGAGGAGACCCAGTACTTC
abundance: -; v_gene: TRBV2; d_gene: -; j_gene: TRBJ1-6; CDR3aa: CASSVGQGNSPLHF; CDR3nt: TGTGCCAGCAGTGTAGGGCAGGGTAATTCACCCCTCCACTTT
abundance: -; v_gene: TRBV18; d_gene: -; j_gene: TRBJ2-1; CDR3aa: CASSATFSSYNEQFF; CDR3nt: TGTGCCAGCTCAGCGACTTTTAGCTCCTACAATGAGCAGTTCTTC
abundance: -; v_gene: TRBV5-4; d_gene: -; j_gene: TRBJ2-4; CDR3aa: CASSLRGTLAKNIQYF; CDR3nt: TGTGCCAGCAGCTTACGAGGGACCCTAGCCAAAAACATTCAGTACTTC
abundance: -; v_gene: TRBV6-1; d_gene: -; j_gene: TRBJ1-5; CDR3aa: CASSDSYRERQPQHF; CDR3nt: TGTGCCAGCAGTGATAGTTACAGAGAACGCCAGCCCCAGCATTTT
abundance: -; v_gene: TRBV7-8; d_gene: -; j_gene: TRBJ1-1; CDR3aa: CASSLEGRNTEAFF; CDR3nt: TGTGCCAGCAGCCTTGAGGGAAGAAACACTGAAGCTTTCTTT
abundance: -; v_gene: TRBV4-1; d_gene: -; j_gene: TRBJ2-5; CDR3aa: CASSQDRSRQETQYF; CDR3nt: TGCGCCAGCAGCCAAGATCGGTCTAGACAAGAGACCCAGTACTTC
abundance: -; v_gene: TRBV11-2; d_gene: TRBD2; j_gene: TRBJ2-7; CDR3aa: CASSLSTSGSSREQYF; CDR3nt: TGTGCCAGCAGCTTATCGACTAGCGGGAGTTCTCGGGAGCAGTACTTC
abundance: -; v_gene: TRBV5-1; d_gene: TRBD2; j_gene: TRBJ2-3; CDR3aa: CASSPGAGDTDTQYF; CDR3nt: TGCGCCAGCAGCCCCGGTGCGGGAGACACAGATACGCAGTATTTT
abundance: -; v_gene: TRBV15; d_gene: -; j_gene: TRBJ1-1; CDR3aa: CATSTPMNTEAFF; CDR3nt: TGTGCCACCAGCACCCCTATGAACACTGAAGCTTTCTTT
abundance: -; v_gene: TRBV27; d_gene: -; j_gene: TRBJ1-5; CDR3aa: CASSLLGAGANQPQHF; CDR3nt: TGTGCCAGCAGTTTACTGGGGGCAGGGGCGAATCAGCCCCAGCATTTT
abundance: -; v_gene: TRBV7-9; d_gene: -; j_gene: TRBJ1-1; CDR3aa: CASSLAGISEAFF; CDR3nt: TGTGCCAGCAGCTTAGCCGGGATTTCTGAAGCTTTCTTT
abundance: once; v_gene: TRBV27; d_gene: -; j_gene: TRBJ2-1; CDR3aa: CASSFGNNEQFF; CDR3nt: TGTGCCAGCAGTTTTGGAAACAATGAGCAGTTCTTC
abundance: -; v_gene: TRBV6-5; d_gene: -; j_gene: TRBJ1-3; CDR3aa: CASSYFGAQSNTIYF; CDR3nt: TGTGCCAGCAGTTACTTCGGGGCACAGAGTAATACCATATATTTT
abundance: -; v_gene: TRBV6-5; d_gene: TRBD1; j_gene: TRBJ1-1; CDR3aa: CASSSRDRAPFF; CDR3nt: TGTGCCAGCAGTTCCCGGGACAGGGCTCCTTTCTTT
abundance: -; v_gene: TRBV12-3/TRBV12-4; d_gene: -; j_gene: TRBJ1-2; CDR3aa: CASSNTLGYGYTF; CDR3nt: TGTGCCAGCAGTAATACCTTGGGATATGGCTACACCTTC
abundance: -; v_gene: TRBV28; d_gene: -; j_gene: TRBJ1-5; CDR3aa: CASSQGQSSNQPQHF; CDR3nt: TGTGCCAGCAGTCAGGGTCAATCGTCTAATCAGCCCCAGCATTTT
abundance: -; v_gene: TRBV3-1/TRBV3-2; d_gene: -; j_gene: TRBJ1-4; CDR3aa: CASSQVSGTNEKLFF; CDR3nt: TGTGCCAGCAGCCAAGTATCAGGAACTAATGAAAAACTGTTTTTT